The rows below give T cell receptor beta chains drawn from one sample of a study of T cells in Graves' hyperthyroidism and ophthalmopathy. From the multiplex PCR reads, TCRdb called clonotypes with MiXCR, one entry per CDR3 protein. The profile covers approximately 600,000 distinct CDR3 sequences, with roughly 14% appearing a single time and 3.5% to 4.5% taken by the ten largest. The sample was blood. Receptors were obtained from a middle-aged woman with Graves' ophthalmopathy. The CDR3 runs from the conserved cysteine through the conserved F or W. Fields, in order: J gene, V gene, D gene, clone size, CDR3 protein, CDR3 DNA. D genes are given only for firm matches. The size of a clone is reported for some rows only, either as once, few or many, or as a class for expanded clones.

j_call: TRBJ2-7
v_call: TRBV11-1
d_call: NA
clone_size: many
cdr3_aa: CASSPRVADYEQYF
cdr3_nt: TGTGCCAGCAGCCCCCGGGTAGCGGACTACGAGCAGTACTTC

j_call: TRBJ2-2
v_call: TRBV6-5
d_call: NA
clone_size: many
cdr3_aa: CASSLRTGELFF
cdr3_nt: TGTGCCAGCAGCCTCCGTACCGGGGAGCTGTTTTTT

j_call: TRBJ1-2
v_call: TRBV19
d_call: TRBD1
clone_size: many
cdr3_aa: CASSDRRQGDYGYTF
cdr3_nt: TGTGCCAGTAGTGACCGACGACAGGGGGACTATGGCTACACCTTC

j_call: TRBJ1-3
v_call: TRBV5-1
d_call: NA
clone_size: few
cdr3_aa: CASSLTGPENTIYF
cdr3_nt: TGCGCCAGCAGCTTGACAGGTCCCGAAAACACCATATATTTT

j_call: TRBJ2-5
v_call: TRBV19
d_call: NA
clone_size: many
cdr3_aa: CASSIGLGETQYF
cdr3_nt: TGTGCCAGTAGTATCGGATTAGGGGAGACCCAGTACTTC

j_call: TRBJ1-2
v_call: TRBV6-2/TRBV6-3
d_call: NA
clone_size: NA
cdr3_aa: CASGRDYGYTF
cdr3_nt: TGTGCCAGCGGCAGGGACTATGGCTACACCTTC

j_call: TRBJ1-1
v_call: TRBV10-3
d_call: NA
clone_size: many
cdr3_aa: CGTLRDTLVNTEAFF
cdr3_nt: TGTGGCACCCTCCGGGACACACTGGTGAACACTGAAGCTTTCTTT

j_call: TRBJ2-7
v_call: TRBV6-1
d_call: TRBD2
clone_size: few
cdr3_aa: CASSGTSGTRGSYEQYF
cdr3_nt: TGTGCCAGCAGTGGGACTAGCGGGACGAGGGGGTCCTACGAGCAGTACTTC

j_call: TRBJ2-2
v_call: TRBV12-3/TRBV12-4
d_call: TRBD2
clone_size: many
cdr3_aa: CASSLTSGGTGELFF
cdr3_nt: TGTGCCAGCAGTCTGACTAGCGGGGGGACCGGGGAGCTGTTTTTT

j_call: TRBJ2-5
v_call: TRBV20-1
d_call: TRBD1
clone_size: NA
cdr3_aa: CSARVDRAEETQYF
cdr3_nt: TGCAGTGCTAGAGTGGACAGGGCGGAGGAGACCCAGTACTTC

j_call: TRBJ2-7
v_call: TRBV7-2
d_call: NA
clone_size: many
cdr3_aa: CASSLVTGYTYEQYF
cdr3_nt: TGTGCCAGCAGCTTAGTCACTGGGTACACCTACGAGCAGTACTTC

j_call: TRBJ1-3
v_call: TRBV7-2
d_call: NA
clone_size: many
cdr3_aa: CASSLTGNTIYF
cdr3_nt: TGTGCCAGCAGCTTAACTGGAAACACCATATATTTT

j_call: TRBJ1-5
v_call: TRBV11-1
d_call: TRBD1
clone_size: many
cdr3_aa: CASSDDRDQPQHF
cdr3_nt: TGTGCCAGCAGCGATGACAGGGATCAGCCCCAGCATTTT

j_call: TRBJ2-7
v_call: TRBV20-1
d_call: NA
clone_size: many
cdr3_aa: CSATDSPSYEQYF
cdr3_nt: TGCAGTGCGACGGACTCTCCCTCCTACGAGCAGTACTTC

j_call: TRBJ2-1
v_call: TRBV28
d_call: NA
clone_size: NA
cdr3_aa: CASSPPRGARDNEQFF
cdr3_nt: TGTGCCAGCAGTCCTCCGCGGGGTGCAAGAGACAATGAGCAGTTCTTC

j_call: TRBJ1-2
v_call: TRBV7-9
d_call: NA
clone_size: few
cdr3_aa: CASSPPQGGGYTF
cdr3_nt: TGTGCCAGCAGCCCCCCGCAGGGTGGTGGCTACACCTTC

j_call: TRBJ1-5
v_call: TRBV12-3/TRBV12-4
d_call: NA
clone_size: few
cdr3_aa: CASSFQQPQHF
cdr3_nt: TGTGCCAGCAGTTTCCAGCAGCCCCAGCATTTT

j_call: TRBJ1-5
v_call: TRBV20-1
d_call: TRBD1
clone_size: many
cdr3_aa: CSAREGGSNQPQHF
cdr3_nt: TGCAGTGCTAGAGAAGGGGGCTCTAATCAGCCCCAGCATTTT

j_call: TRBJ1-1
v_call: TRBV12-3/TRBV12-4
d_call: NA
clone_size: few
cdr3_aa: CASTGPRNMNTEAFF
cdr3_nt: TGTGCCAGCACCGGCCCACGGAACATGAACACTGAAGCTTTCTTT

j_call: TRBJ2-5
v_call: TRBV24-1
d_call: NA
clone_size: NA
cdr3_aa: CATSDPGSVGTKVRHTPQTQYF
cdr3_nt: TGTGCCACCAGTGATCCCGGGAGTGTCGGGACCAAAGTGAGACACACGCCCCAGACCCAGTACTTC

j_call: TRBJ2-7
v_call: TRBV6-5
d_call: NA
clone_size: NA
cdr3_aa: CASSYSFGVKNEQYF
cdr3_nt: TGTGCCAGCAGTTACTCGTTCGGGGTTAAGAACGAGCAGTACTTC

j_call: TRBJ2-7
v_call: TRBV27
d_call: NA
clone_size: many
cdr3_aa: CASSLASYSYEQYF
cdr3_nt: TGTGCCAGCAGTCTTGCATCGTATTCCTACGAGCAGTACTTC

j_call: TRBJ2-7
v_call: TRBV6-1
d_call: NA
clone_size: many
cdr3_aa: CASSDFPQQYF
cdr3_nt: TGTGCCAGCAGTGATTTCCCCCAGCAGTACTTC

j_call: TRBJ2-7
v_call: TRBV28
d_call: TRBD2
clone_size: many
cdr3_aa: CASSWRGREDEQYF
cdr3_nt: TGTGCCAGCAGTTGGCGCGGGAGAGAAGACGAGCAGTACTTC

j_call: TRBJ2-7
v_call: TRBV4-1
d_call: NA
clone_size: NA
cdr3_aa: CASSQDWDILGYEQYF
cdr3_nt: TGCGCCAGCAGCCAAGATTGGGACATCCTAGGCTACGAGCAGTACTTC

j_call: TRBJ2-7
v_call: TRBV29-1
d_call: TRBD1
clone_size: many
cdr3_aa: CSVGTGEIYEQYF
cdr3_nt: TGCAGCGTAGGGACAGGGGAGATCTACGAGCAGTACTTC

j_call: TRBJ1-2
v_call: TRBV7-2
d_call: NA
clone_size: many
cdr3_aa: CASSLGLGNGYTF
cdr3_nt: TGTGCCAGCAGCTTAGGACTAGGAAACGGCTACACCTTC

j_call: TRBJ2-7
v_call: TRBV11-2
d_call: TRBD1
clone_size: many
cdr3_aa: CASSFGRGQSGHEQYF
cdr3_nt: TGTGCCAGCAGCTTCGGCAGGGGGCAGTCCGGGCACGAGCAGTACTTC

j_call: TRBJ2-2
v_call: TRBV14
d_call: NA
clone_size: many
cdr3_aa: CASSQGLFTGELFF
cdr3_nt: TGTGCCAGCAGCCAGGGCCTGTTCACCGGGGAGCTGTTTTTT

j_call: TRBJ2-2
v_call: TRBV12-3/TRBV12-4
d_call: TRBD2
clone_size: NA
cdr3_aa: CASSLSTSGRFTGELFF
cdr3_nt: TGTGCCAGCAGTTTATCGACTAGCGGGAGATTCACCGGGGAGCTGTTTTTT

j_call: TRBJ2-7
v_call: TRBV3-1
d_call: NA
clone_size: few
cdr3_aa: CASSHKSGSYEQYF
cdr3_nt: TGTGCCAGCAGCCATAAGTCGGGAAGCTACGAGCAGTACTTC

j_call: TRBJ2-7
v_call: TRBV20-1
d_call: TRBD2
clone_size: NA
cdr3_aa: CSARSGRAVEQYF
cdr3_nt: TGCAGTGCACGTAGCGGGAGGGCGGTCGAGCAGTACTTC

j_call: TRBJ1-5
v_call: TRBV2
d_call: TRBD1
clone_size: many
cdr3_aa: CASRPLDRVNQPQHF
cdr3_nt: TGTGCCAGCAGACCTTTGGACAGGGTTAATCAGCCCCAGCATTTT

j_call: TRBJ2-5
v_call: TRBV28
d_call: TRBD2
clone_size: NA
cdr3_aa: CASSSNLAGVGETQYF
cdr3_nt: TGTGCCAGCAGTTCCAACCTAGCGGGAGTAGGAGAGACCCAGTACTTC

j_call: TRBJ2-5
v_call: TRBV28
d_call: NA
clone_size: many
cdr3_aa: CASSHSFAETQYF
cdr3_nt: TGTGCCAGCAGTCACAGTTTTGCAGAGACCCAGTACTTC

j_call: TRBJ2-7
v_call: TRBV4-1
d_call: NA
clone_size: NA
cdr3_aa: CASSQEGWEQYF
cdr3_nt: TGCGCCAGCAGCCAAGAAGGCTGGGAGCAGTACTTC

j_call: TRBJ2-2
v_call: TRBV12-3/TRBV12-4
d_call: TRBD2
clone_size: many
cdr3_aa: CASTLSGTGELFF
cdr3_nt: TGTGCCAGCACCCTTAGCGGGACCGGGGAGCTGTTTTTT

j_call: TRBJ2-3
v_call: TRBV6-1
d_call: NA
clone_size: many
cdr3_aa: CASRPPSADTQYF
cdr3_nt: TGTGCCAGCAGACCACCTAGCGCAGATACGCAGTATTTT

j_call: TRBJ1-5
v_call: TRBV20-1
d_call: NA
clone_size: many
cdr3_aa: CSARTPGQPQHF
cdr3_nt: TGCAGTGCTCGTACACCGGGTCAGCCCCAGCATTTT

j_call: TRBJ1-2
v_call: TRBV29-1
d_call: TRBD1
clone_size: few
cdr3_aa: CSTTRRGQGYGYTF
cdr3_nt: TGCAGCACGACCCGACGTGGACAGGGGTACGGCTACACCTTC

j_call: TRBJ2-7
v_call: TRBV18
d_call: NA
clone_size: NA
cdr3_aa: CASSPSGLNEQYF
cdr3_nt: TGTGCCAGCTCACCCTCGGGCCTCAACGAGCAGTACTTC

j_call: TRBJ2-7
v_call: TRBV11-1
d_call: TRBD1
clone_size: many
cdr3_aa: CASSKGTGAYEQYF
cdr3_nt: TGTGCCAGCAGCAAAGGGACAGGAGCCTACGAGCAGTACTTC

j_call: TRBJ1-1
v_call: TRBV27
d_call: NA
clone_size: NA
cdr3_aa: CASSLWQGGTEAFF
cdr3_nt: TGTGCCAGCAGTTTATGGCAGGGAGGCACTGAAGCTTTCTTT

j_call: TRBJ2-3
v_call: TRBV11-1
d_call: TRBD1
clone_size: NA
cdr3_aa: CASSVGGESTDTQYF
cdr3_nt: TGTGCCAGCAGCGTAGGGGGCGAGAGCACAGATACGCAGTATTTT

j_call: TRBJ2-7
v_call: TRBV7-2
d_call: TRBD1
clone_size: NA
cdr3_aa: CASSLGPGTGSYEQYF
cdr3_nt: TGTGCCAGCAGCTTAGGGCCCGGGACAGGGTCGTACGAGCAGTACTTC

j_call: TRBJ2-3
v_call: TRBV5-5
d_call: NA
clone_size: few
cdr3_aa: CASSFGLTDTQYF
cdr3_nt: TGTGCCAGCAGCTTCGGTCTCACAGATACGCAGTATTTT

j_call: TRBJ2-2
v_call: TRBV19
d_call: TRBD2
clone_size: many
cdr3_aa: CASSRTRDTGELFF
cdr3_nt: TGTGCCAGTAGTAGGACTAGAGACACCGGGGAGCTGTTTTTT

j_call: TRBJ1-2
v_call: TRBV10-3
d_call: NA
clone_size: many
cdr3_aa: CAISRLGGSGGSSGGYTF
cdr3_nt: TGTGCCATCAGTCGACTGGGGGGATCCGGGGGAAGTAGTGGAGGCTACACCTTC

j_call: TRBJ1-1
v_call: TRBV7-2
d_call: NA
clone_size: NA
cdr3_aa: CASSLAYRSTEAFF
cdr3_nt: TGTGCCAGCAGCTTAGCGTACCGATCCACTGAAGCTTTCTTT